A single sample is the source of the 17 T cell receptor beta chains below, sequenced in a study of blood T cell repertoires in COVID-19. Clones were sequenced by immunoSEQ multiplex PCR, and TCRdb holds only the in-frame ones, with some missing. The sample includes some 270,000 clones, about 80% of them seen just once. Sequences were obtained from peripheral blood. These TCRs come from a person aged 70 to 80 with COVID-19, enrolled during active disease.

The chain recombines TRBV29-1 with TRBJ1-2; the D gene is possibly TRBD1 (6 bases). The CDR3 is 13 amino acids. Trimming took 3 bases from V and 8 from J, leaving 16 bases between them. CDR1 and CDR2 from the germline V gene are SQVTM and ANQGSEA. The CDR3 here is CSVETNRVLGYTF. For the CDR3, the DNA is TGCAGCGTTGAGACGAACAGGGTATTAGGCTACACCTTC.

The gene calls are TRBV11-2 and TRBJ2-1; 8 bases agree with TRBD2. This CDR3 has 18 residues. Germline V gene sequence: CDR1 SGHAT, CDR2 FQNNGV. The V and J ends lost 4 bases and 5 bases, in that order; junction bases with no gene match: 16. CDR3 in amino acids: CASSSLDQIGLADNEQFF. DNA for the CDR3: TGTGCCAGCAGCTCGCTCGATCAAATTGGACTAGCCGACAATGAGCAGTTCTTC.

V and J are TRBV9 and TRBJ1-3; D is unclear. The CDR3 spans 15 residues. In germline, CDR1 is SGDLS, CDR2 YYNGEE. V lost 3 bases and J 2 bases, leaving 12 bases between the germline ends. The CDR3 DNA sequence: TGTGCCAGCAGCGCGCTGGAAGCGGCTGGAAACACCATATATTTT. Its translation is CASSALEAAGNTIYF. Full variable domain (outside the CDR3, taken from reference TRBV9 and TRBJ1-3): DSGVTQTPKHLITATGQRVTLRCSPRSGDLSVYWYQQSLDQGLQFLIQYYNGEERAKGNILERFSAQQFPDLHSELNLSSLELGDSALYFCASSALEAAGNTIYFGEGSWLTVV.

This clone came up once. The chain employs TRBV19 and TRBJ2-3; a weak D match, TRBD2 (6 bases). This CDR3 contains 14 residues. The germline V gene encodes CDR1 LNHDA and CDR2 SQIVND (reference sequence). V lost 3 bases to trimming and J lost 2 bases, with 9 bases between them. The CDR3 nucleotides are TGTGCCAGTAGTATGGGAGGCTCCACAGATACGCAGTATTTT. Translated, it gives CASSMGGSTDTQYF.

This chain uses TRBV6-6 with TRBJ1-4; 7 bases agree with TRBD1. CDR1 and CDR2 from the germline V gene are MNHNY and SVGAGI (reference sequence). This CDR3 is 15 amino acids long. The ends lost 7 bases at V and 7 bases at J; junction bases unmatched: 12. As DNA, the CDR3 is TGTGCCAGCAACAGACAGGGAAACGGGCCTGAAAAACTGTTTTTT. Protein: CASNRQGNGPEKLFF.

The chain has TRBV4-3 and TRBJ1-2; TRBD1 is a possible D gene (5 bases). From germline, CDR1 is LGHNA and CDR2 YSLEER. The CDR3 is 14 residues long. V lost 0 bases, J lost 5 bases, and 10 bases lay in between. CDR3 coding DNA: TGCGCCAGCAGCCAAGATGGCGCAGGGTATGGCTACACCTTC. This encodes CASSQDGAGYGYTF.

The V and J genes are TRBV7-6 and TRBJ2-5; D may be TRBD2 (5 bases). Germline CDR1 and CDR2: SGHVS and FNYEAQ. The CDR3 totals 10 residues. CDR3 region: CAYSEETQYF. CDR3 bases: TGTGCTTATAGCGAGGAGACCCAGTACTTC.

This chain uses TRBV7-9 with TRBJ2-7; the match to TRBD1 covers 9 bases. CDR3 length equals 15 residues. V shed 6 bases and J 5 bases; nucleotides not matched to a gene: 11. The germline gives CDR1 SEHNR, CDR2 FQNEAQ (reference sequence). For the CDR3, the DNA is TGTGCCAGCAGACCTACGGGACAGGGTGGCAACGAGCAGTACTTC. This sequence encodes CASRPTGQGGNEQYF.

The CDR3 sequence: CASSPPRGYTF. The DNA for the CDR3 is TGTGCCAGCAGCCCCCCTAGGGGCTACACCTTC. The chain carries TRBV28 and TRBJ1-2; D remains unclear. The germline V gene has CDR1 MDHEN and CDR2 SYDVKM. The length of the CDR3 is 11 residues. V lost 6 bases to trimming and J lost 8 bases, with 10 bases between them.

The V gene is TRBV12-2, the J gene TRBJ1-5; the table's D call TRBD1 went unverified against the DNA. TRBV12-2 is a listed pseudogene. This CDR3 is built from 17 residues. The CDR3 region has the DNA TGTGCAAGTCGCTTATCTGGTTATGGGGACATCAATCAGCCCCAGCATTTT. Translating gives CASRLSGYGDINQPQHF.

The table lists this clone with a count of one. The chain couples TRBV18 to TRBJ1-2; the match to TRBD1 covers 8 bases. The CDR3 is made up of 14 amino acids. The junction had 11 bases not matched to a gene; V was cut back by 6 bases and J by 8 bases. From germline, CDR1 is KGHSH and CDR2 LQKENI. The CDR3 region is CASSRSTGVEGYTF. As DNA, the CDR3 is TGTGCCAGCTCGCGCTCGACAGGGGTCGAGGGCTACACCTTC. Looking up the rest from reference TRBV18 and TRBJ1-2 gives the full variable domain: NAGVMQNPRHLVRRRGQEARLRCSPMKGHSHVYWYRQLPEEGLKFMVYLQKENIIDESGMPKERFSAEFPKEGPSILRIQQVVRGDSAAYFCASSRSTGVEGYTFGSGTRLTVV.

In this sample, this clone turned up a few times. V is TRBV2 and J is TRBJ2-1, with D tentatively TRBD2 (6 bases). CDR1 is SNHLY, CDR2 FYNNEI, per germline. The CDR3 covers 15 residues. Trimming cost V 8 bases and J 0 bases, with 14 bases left between them. The CDR3 spells CASLPGTFSYNEQFF. In DNA form, the CDR3 reads TGTGCCAGCCTTCCCGGGACTTTCTCCTACAATGAGCAGTTCTTC. The full variable domain, with the rest looked up from reference TRBV2 and TRBJ2-1, is EPEVTQTPSHQVTQMGQEVILRCVPISNHLYFYWYRQILGQKVEFLVSFYNNEISEKSEIFDDQFSVERPDGSNFTLKIRSTKLEDSAMYFCASLPGTFSYNEQFFGPGTRLTVL.

The chain couples TRBV29-1 to TRBJ2-7; 7 bases match TRBD1. Per germline, CDR1 SQVTM and CDR2 ANQGSEA. The CDR3 is 16 amino acids. Trimming took 1 base from V and 2 from J; bases not matched to a gene: 11. In DNA form, the CDR3 reads TGCAGCGTTGAAGGGCTAACAGGGGCCCAGACCTACGAGCAGTACTTC. The encoded protein is CSVEGLTGAQTYEQYF.

The chain carries TRBV5-1 and TRBJ1-6, with 7 nucleotides matching TRBD1. Trimming removed 1 base from V and 8 bases from J; junction bases left unmatched: 3. Germline CDR1 and CDR2: SGHRS and YFSETQ. This CDR3 is built from 14 residues. The CDR3, as DNA: TGCGCCAGCAGCTTGCGGACAGGTCATTCACCCCTCCACTTT. Translation gives CASSLRTGHSPLHF.

This clone was recorded only once. The V and J genes are TRBV6-5 and TRBJ2-7; TRBD2 aligns across 11 bases. After removal of 5 bases from V and 4 bases from J, the junction contained 7 bases not matched to a gene. CDR3 length equals 15 residues. CDR1 is MNHEY, CDR2 SVGAGI, per germline. The DNA of the CDR3 is TGTGCCAGCAGTCTACGACTAGCGGGACTTTACGAGCAGTACTTC. It yields the protein CASSLRLAGLYEQYF.

V usage is TRBV12-3 or TRBV12-4 and J usage is TRBJ2-3; D might be TRBD2 (5 bases). Trimming stripped 6 bases from V and 4 bases from J, with 5 bases between. This CDR3 region has 11 residues. As DNA, the CDR3 is TGTGCCAGCAGGGAGGCAGATACGCAGTATTTT. As protein: CASREADTQYF.

This clone was observed a handful of times. The chain carries TRBV5-5 and TRBJ2-1; possible D gene TRBD2, 5 bases. The CDR3 has 15 residues. Trimming took off 4 bases at V and 0 bases at J, with 11 bases between the two ends. Looked up from germline, CDR1 is SGHKS and CDR2 is YYEKEE (reference sequence). CDR3 sequence: CASSPWSGSYNEQFF. The CDR3 nucleotides read TGTGCCAGCAGCCCTTGGAGCGGCTCCTACAATGAGCAGTTCTTC.